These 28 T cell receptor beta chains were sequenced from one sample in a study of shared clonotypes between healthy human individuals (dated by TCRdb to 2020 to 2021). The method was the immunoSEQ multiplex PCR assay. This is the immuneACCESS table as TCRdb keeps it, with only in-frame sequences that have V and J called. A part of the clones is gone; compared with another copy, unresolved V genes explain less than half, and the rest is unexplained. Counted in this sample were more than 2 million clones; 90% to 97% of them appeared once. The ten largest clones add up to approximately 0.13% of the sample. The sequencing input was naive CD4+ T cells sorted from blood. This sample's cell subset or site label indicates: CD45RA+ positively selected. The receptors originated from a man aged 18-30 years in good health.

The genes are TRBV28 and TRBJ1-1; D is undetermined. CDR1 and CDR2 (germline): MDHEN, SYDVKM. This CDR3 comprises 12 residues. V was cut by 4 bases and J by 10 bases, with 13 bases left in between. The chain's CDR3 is CASSSSFAVAFF. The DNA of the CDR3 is TGTGCCAGCAGTTCGTCCTTCGCCGTAGCTTTCTTT. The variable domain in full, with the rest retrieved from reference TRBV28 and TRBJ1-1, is DVKVTQSSRYLVKRTGEKVFLECVQDMDHENMFWYRQDPGLGLRLIYFSYDVKMKEKGDIPEGYSVSREKKERFSLILESASTNQTSMYLCASSSSFAVAFFGQGTRLTVV.

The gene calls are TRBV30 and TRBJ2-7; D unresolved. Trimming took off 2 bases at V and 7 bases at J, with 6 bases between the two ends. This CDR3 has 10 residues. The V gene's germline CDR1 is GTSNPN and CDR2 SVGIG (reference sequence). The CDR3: CAWSTGEQYF. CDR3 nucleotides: TGTGCCTGGAGTACGGGTGAGCAGTACTTC. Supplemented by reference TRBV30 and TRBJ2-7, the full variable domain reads SQTIHQWPATLVQPVGSPLSLECTVEGTSNPNLYWYRQAAGRGLQLLFYSVGIGQISSEVPQNLSASRPQDRQFILSSKKLLLSDSGFYLCAWSTGEQYFGPGTRLTVT.

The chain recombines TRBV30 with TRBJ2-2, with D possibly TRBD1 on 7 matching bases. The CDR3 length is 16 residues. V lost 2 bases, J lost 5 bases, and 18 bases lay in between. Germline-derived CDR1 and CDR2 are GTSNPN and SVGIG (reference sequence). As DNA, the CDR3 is TGTGCCTGGAGTCCTGGACAGGCCGCGGGGACCGGGGAGCTGTTTTTT. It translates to CAWSPGQAAGTGELFF.

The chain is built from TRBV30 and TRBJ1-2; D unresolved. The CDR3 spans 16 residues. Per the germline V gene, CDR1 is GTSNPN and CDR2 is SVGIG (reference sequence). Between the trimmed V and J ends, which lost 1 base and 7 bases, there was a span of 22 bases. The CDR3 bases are TGTGCCTGGAGTGAGTTGCTAGCAGGCCGCCTGGGTGGCTACACCTTC. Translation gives CAWSELLAGRLGGYTF.

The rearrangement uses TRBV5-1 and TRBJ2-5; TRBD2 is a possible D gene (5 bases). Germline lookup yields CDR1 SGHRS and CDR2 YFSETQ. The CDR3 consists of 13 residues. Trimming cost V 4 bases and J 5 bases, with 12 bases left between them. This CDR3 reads CASSPGMGETQYF. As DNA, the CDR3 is TGCGCCAGCAGCCCCGGGATGGGGGAGACCCAGTACTTC.

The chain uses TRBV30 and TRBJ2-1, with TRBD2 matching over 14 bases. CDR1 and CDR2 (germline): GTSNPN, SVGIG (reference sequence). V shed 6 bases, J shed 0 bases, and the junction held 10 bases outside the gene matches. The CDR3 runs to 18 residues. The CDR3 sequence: CACIGLAGGHLSYNEQFF. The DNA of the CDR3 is TGTGCCTGTATCGGACTAGCGGGGGGCCACCTCTCCTACAATGAGCAGTTCTTC.

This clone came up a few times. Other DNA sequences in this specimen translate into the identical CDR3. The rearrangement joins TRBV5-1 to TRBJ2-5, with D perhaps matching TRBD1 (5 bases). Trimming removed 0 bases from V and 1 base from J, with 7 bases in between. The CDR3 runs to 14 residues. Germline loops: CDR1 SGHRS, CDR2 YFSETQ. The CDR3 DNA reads TGCGCCAGCAGCTTGGACAGGAGCCAAGAGACCCAGTACTTC. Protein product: CASSLDRSQETQYF.

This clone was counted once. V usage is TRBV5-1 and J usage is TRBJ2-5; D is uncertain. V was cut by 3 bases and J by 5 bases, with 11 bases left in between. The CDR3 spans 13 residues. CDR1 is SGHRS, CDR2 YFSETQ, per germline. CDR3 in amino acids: CASSYAGKETQYF. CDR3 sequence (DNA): TGCGCCAGCAGCTACGCTGGGAAGGAGACCCAGTACTTC.

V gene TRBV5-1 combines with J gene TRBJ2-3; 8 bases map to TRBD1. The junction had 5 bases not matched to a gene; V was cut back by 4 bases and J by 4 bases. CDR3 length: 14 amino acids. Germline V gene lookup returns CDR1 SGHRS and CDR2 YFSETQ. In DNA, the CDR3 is TGCGCCAGCAGCCGGACAGGGCCATCAGATACGCAGTATTTT. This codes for CASSRTGPSDTQYF.

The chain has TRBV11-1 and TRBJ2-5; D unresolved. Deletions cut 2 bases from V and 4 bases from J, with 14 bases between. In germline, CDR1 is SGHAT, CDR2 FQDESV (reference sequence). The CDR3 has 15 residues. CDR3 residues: CASSLLSGVGETQYF. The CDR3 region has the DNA TGTGCCAGCAGCTTATTATCCGGCGTCGGAGAGACCCAGTACTTC.

This CDR3 reads CASRAGTGGPQPQHF. The CDR3 nucleotides read TGTGCCAGTAGAGCCGGGACAGGGGGCCCTCAGCCCCAGCATTTT. This chain uses TRBV19 with TRBJ1-5; 12 bases line up with TRBD1. The CDR3 sequence is 15 residues long. V shed 6 bases, J shed 6 bases, and the junction held 6 bases outside the gene matches. The V gene's germline CDR1 is LNHDA and CDR2 SQIVND (reference sequence).

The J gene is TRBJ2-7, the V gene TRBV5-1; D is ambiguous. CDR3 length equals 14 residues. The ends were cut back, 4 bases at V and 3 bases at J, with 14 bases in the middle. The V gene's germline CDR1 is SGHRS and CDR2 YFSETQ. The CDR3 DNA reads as TGCGCCAGCAGCATGGCCTTGGAAGGCTACGAGCAGTACTTC. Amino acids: CASSMALEGYEQYF.

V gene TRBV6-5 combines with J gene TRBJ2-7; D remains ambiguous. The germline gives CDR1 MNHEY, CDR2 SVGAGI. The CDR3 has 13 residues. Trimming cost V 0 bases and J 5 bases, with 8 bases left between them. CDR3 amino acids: CASSYSVAHEQYF. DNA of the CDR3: TGTGCCAGCAGTTACTCGGTGGCCCACGAGCAGTACTTC.

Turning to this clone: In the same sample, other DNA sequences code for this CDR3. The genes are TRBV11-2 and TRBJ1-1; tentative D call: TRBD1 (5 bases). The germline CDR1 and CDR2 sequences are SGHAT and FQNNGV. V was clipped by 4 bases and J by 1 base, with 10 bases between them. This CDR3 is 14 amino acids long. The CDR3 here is CASSSQGGNTEAFF. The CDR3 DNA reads TGTGCCAGCAGCTCTCAGGGAGGGAACACTGAAGCTTTCTTT.

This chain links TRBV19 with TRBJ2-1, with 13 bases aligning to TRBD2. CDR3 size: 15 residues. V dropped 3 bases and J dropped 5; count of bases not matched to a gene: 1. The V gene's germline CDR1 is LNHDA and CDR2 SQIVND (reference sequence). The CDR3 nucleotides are TGTGCCAGTAGTATGGGGACTAGCGGGAACAATGAGCAGTTCTTC. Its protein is CASSMGTSGNNEQFF.

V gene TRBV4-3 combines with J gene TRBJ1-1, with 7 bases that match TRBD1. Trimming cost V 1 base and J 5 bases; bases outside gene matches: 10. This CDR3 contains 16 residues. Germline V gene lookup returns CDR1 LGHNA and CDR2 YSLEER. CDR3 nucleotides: TGCGCCAGCAGCCAAGCGTGGGACAGCCTAGGGACTGAAGCTTTCTTT. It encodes CASSQAWDSLGTEAFF.

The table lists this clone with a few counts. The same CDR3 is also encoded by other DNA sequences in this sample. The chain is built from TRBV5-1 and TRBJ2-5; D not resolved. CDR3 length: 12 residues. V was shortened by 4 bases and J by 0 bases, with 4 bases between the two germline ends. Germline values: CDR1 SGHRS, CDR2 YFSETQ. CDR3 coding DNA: TGCGCCAGCAGCCCAAACCAAGAGACCCAGTACTTC. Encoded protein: CASSPNQETQYF.

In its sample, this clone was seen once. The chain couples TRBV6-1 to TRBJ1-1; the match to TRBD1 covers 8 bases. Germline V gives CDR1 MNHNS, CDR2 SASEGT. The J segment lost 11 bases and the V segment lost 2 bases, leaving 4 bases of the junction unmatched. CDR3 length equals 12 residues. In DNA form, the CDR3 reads TGTGCCAGCAGTGAAACCGCAGGGGGCGCTTTCTTT. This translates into CASSETAGGAFF.

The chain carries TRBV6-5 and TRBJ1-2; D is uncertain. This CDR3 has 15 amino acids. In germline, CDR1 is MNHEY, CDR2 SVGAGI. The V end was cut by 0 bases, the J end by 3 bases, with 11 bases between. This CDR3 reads CASSYSGRTHYGYTF. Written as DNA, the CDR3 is TGTGCCAGCAGTTACTCGGGTCGGACCCACTATGGCTACACCTTC.

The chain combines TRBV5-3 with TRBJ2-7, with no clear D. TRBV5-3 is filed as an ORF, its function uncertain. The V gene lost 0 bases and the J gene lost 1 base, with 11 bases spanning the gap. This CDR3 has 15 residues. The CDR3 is CARSLVGLLSYEQYF. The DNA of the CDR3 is TGTGCCAGAAGCTTGGTAGGGCTGCTGTCCTACGAGCAGTACTTC.

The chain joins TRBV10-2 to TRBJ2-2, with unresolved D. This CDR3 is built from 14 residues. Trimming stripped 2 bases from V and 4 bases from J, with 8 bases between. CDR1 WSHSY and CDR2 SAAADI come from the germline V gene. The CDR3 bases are TGCGCCAGCAGTGAGGGAAGGGCCACCGGGGAGCTGTTTTTT. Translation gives CASSEGRATGELFF.

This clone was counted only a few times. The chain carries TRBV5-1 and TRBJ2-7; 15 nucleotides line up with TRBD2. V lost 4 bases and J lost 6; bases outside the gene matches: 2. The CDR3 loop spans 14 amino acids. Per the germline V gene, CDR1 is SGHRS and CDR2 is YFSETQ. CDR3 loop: CASSQGLAGGEQYF. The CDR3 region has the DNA TGCGCCAGCAGCCAGGGACTAGCGGGAGGCGAGCAGTACTTC. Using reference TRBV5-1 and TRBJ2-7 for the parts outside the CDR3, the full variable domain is KAGVTQTPRYLIKTRGQQVTLSCSPISGHRSVSWYQQTPGQGLQFLFEYFSETQRNKGNFPGRFSGRQFSNSRSEMNVSTLELGDSALYLCASSQGLAGGEQYFGPGTRLTVT.

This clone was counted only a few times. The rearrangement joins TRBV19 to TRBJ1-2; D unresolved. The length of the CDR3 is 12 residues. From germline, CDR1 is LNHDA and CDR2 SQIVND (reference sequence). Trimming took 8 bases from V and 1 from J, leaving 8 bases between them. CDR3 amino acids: CASWDLNYGYTF. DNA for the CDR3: TGTGCCAGTTGGGATCTTAACTATGGCTACACCTTC.

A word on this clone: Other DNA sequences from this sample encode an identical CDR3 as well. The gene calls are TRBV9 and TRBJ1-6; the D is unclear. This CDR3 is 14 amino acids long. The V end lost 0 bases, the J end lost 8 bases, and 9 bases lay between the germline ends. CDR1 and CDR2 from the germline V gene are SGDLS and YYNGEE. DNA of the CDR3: TGTGCCAGCAGCGTAGGAGGGTTGGATTCACCCCTCCACTTT. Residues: CASSVGGLDSPLHF. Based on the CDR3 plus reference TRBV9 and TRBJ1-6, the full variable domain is DSGVTQTPKHLITATGQRVTLRCSPRSGDLSVYWYQQSLDQGLQFLIQYYNGEERAKGNILERFSAQQFPDLHSELNLSSLELGDSALYFCASSVGGLDSPLHFGNGTRLTVT.

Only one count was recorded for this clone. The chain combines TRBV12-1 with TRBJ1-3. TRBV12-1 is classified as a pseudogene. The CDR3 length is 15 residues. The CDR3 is CASSFEGGSGNTIYF. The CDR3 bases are TGTGCCAGCAGCTTTGAGGGCGGCAGTGGAAACACCATATATTTT.

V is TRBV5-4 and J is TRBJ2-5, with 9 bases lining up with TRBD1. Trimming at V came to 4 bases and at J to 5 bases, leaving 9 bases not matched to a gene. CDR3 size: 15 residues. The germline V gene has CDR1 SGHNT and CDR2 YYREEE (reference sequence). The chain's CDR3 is CASSQGQGTVETQYF. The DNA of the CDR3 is TGTGCCAGCAGCCAGGGACAGGGTACAGTGGAGACCCAGTACTTC.

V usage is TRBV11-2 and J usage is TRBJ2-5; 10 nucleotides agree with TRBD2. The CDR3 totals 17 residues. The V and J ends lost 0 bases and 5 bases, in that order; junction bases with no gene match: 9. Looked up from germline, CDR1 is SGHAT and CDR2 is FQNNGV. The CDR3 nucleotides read TGTGCCAGCAGCTTAGAGATTAGCGGGAGGTCCGGGGAGACCCAGTACTTC. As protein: CASSLEISGRSGETQYF.

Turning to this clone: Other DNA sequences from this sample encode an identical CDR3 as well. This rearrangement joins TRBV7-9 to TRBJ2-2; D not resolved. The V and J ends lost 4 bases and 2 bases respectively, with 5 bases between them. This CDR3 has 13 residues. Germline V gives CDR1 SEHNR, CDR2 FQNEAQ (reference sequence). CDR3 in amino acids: CASSSRNTGELFF. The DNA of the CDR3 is TGTGCCAGCAGCTCCCGAAACACCGGGGAGCTGTTTTTT.